The entry below gives a single T cell receptor (beta chain) sequence along with its context. This sample was taken from a study of blood T cell repertoires in COVID-19. Study context: The study drew acute and convalescent COVID-19 samples from the United States, Italy and Spain.

J lost 7 bases, V lost 0 bases, and 5 bases had no gene match. Germline V lookup: CDR1 MNHEY, CDR2 SVGAGI. The CDR3 is 15 residues long. Produced via immunoSEQ multiplex PCR; TCRdb's table is partial and in-frame only. Found here are some 97,000 clones, roughly 84% of them singletons; the top ten hold about 6.9%. The specimen was peripheral blood. The rearrangement uses TRBV6-5 and TRBJ2-2; 7 positions match TRBD2. The sequence derives from a man aged 25 to 45 in a cohort sampled during active COVID-19. This chain's CDR3 is CASSYSGGVGGELFF. In DNA form, the CDR3 reads TGTGCCAGCAGTTACTCGGGAGGGGTAGGCGGGGAGCTGTTTTTT.